This T cell receptor beta chain was recovered during a study of sequential checkpoint blockade in melanoma. Across the whole study: Arm A got nivolumab then ipilimumab; arm B the reverse, 1:1.

Treatment reported: randomized to nivolumab then ipilimumab (arm A) or the reverse (arm B). Sorted cells were live CD3+CD8+, lacking CD19 and CD56, from PBMCs. Sequenced by immunoSEQ multiplex PCR; TCRdb stores in-frame clones only, minus some. This table holds thousands of clones, about 54% found once. The V gene lost 1 base and the J gene lost 11 bases, with 14 bases spanning the gap. The CDR3 extends over 13 amino acids. Germline CDR1 MDHEN, CDR2 SYDVKM. The J gene is TRBJ1-1, the V gene TRBV28, with D hard to call. The sequenced sample was CD8+ T cells sorted from blood (inferred from file names), obtained from a patient given nivolumab and ipilimumab in sequence. The source is a human donor with melanoma. CDR3 in amino acids: CASSLSSLLRAFF. The CDR3 DNA sequence: TGTGCCAGCAGTTTATCGTCCCTTCTACGGGCTTTCTTT.